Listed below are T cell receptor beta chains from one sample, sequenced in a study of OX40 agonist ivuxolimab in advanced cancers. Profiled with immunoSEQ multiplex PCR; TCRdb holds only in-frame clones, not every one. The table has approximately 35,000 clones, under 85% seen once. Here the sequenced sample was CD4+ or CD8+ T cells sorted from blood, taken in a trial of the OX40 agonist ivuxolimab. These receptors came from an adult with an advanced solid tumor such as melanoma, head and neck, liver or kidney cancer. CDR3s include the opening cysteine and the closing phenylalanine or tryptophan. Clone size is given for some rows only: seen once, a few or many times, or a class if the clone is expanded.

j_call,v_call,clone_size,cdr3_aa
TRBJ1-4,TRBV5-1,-,CASSLGTRTGEKLFF
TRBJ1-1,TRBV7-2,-,CASSSNMNTEAFF
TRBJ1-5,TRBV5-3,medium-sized,CARSFHRVSNQPQHF
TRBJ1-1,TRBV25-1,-,CASLPGQGSHTEAFF
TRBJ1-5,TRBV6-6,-,CASRPTGFGNQPQHF
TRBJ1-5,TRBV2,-,CASSFRAGSNQPQHF
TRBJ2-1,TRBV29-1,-,CGTDRALSYNEQFF
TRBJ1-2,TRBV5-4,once,CASSFSGASGGYTF
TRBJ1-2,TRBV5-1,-,CASSGEGNYGYTF
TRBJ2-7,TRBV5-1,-,CASSSGTGTTTYEQYF
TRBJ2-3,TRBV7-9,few,CASSSGLAPSTDTQYF
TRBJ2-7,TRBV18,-,CASSPPTNVEQYF
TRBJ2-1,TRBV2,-,CASSEAPGGFRFF
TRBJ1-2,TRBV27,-,CASSLSGTTGYTF
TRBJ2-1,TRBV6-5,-,CASSVGGAGYYEQFF
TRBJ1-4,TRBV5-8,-,CASSRPGDSNTNEKLFF
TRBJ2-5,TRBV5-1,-,CASSLDTQETQYF
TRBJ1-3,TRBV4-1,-,CASSQSDGSGNTIYF
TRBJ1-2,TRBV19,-,CASSMAAGPSGYGYTF
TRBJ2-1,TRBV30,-,CAWTGSSYNEQFF
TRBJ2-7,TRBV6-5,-,CASSSGASGTYEQYF
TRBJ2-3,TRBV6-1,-,CASSEEGIAGATQYF
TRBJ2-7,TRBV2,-,CASSPGAYEQYF
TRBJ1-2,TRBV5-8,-,CASSLQAAIYGYTF
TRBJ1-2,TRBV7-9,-,CASSGLTGALYGYTF
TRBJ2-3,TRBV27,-,CATRFLGTDTQYF
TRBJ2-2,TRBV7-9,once,CAGRGAPGRDTGELFF
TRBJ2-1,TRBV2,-,CASSVLADNEQFF
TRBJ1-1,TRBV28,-,CASMDTEAFF
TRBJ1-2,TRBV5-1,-,CASSQGGIHYGYTF
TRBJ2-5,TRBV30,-,CACTTGVETQYF
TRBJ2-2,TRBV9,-,CASSLNTGELFF
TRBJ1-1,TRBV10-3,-,CAISDRRNTEAFF
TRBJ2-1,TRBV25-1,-,CASSVGGSYNEQFF
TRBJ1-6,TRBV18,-,CASSPRAGTDSPLHF
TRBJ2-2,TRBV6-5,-,CASKTGVKTGELFF
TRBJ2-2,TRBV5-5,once,CASSVVQGNTGELFF
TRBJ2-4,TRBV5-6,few,CASSLVQAKNIQYF
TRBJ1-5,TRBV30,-,CAWSVPTGRRVTQHF
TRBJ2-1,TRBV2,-,CASSGQVYNEQFF
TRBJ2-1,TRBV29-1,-,CSAYYNEQFF
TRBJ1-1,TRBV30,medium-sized,CAWSRTGTTFF
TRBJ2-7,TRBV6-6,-,CASSLAGRQGRQYF
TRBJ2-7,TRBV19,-,CASSIEGRGEQYF